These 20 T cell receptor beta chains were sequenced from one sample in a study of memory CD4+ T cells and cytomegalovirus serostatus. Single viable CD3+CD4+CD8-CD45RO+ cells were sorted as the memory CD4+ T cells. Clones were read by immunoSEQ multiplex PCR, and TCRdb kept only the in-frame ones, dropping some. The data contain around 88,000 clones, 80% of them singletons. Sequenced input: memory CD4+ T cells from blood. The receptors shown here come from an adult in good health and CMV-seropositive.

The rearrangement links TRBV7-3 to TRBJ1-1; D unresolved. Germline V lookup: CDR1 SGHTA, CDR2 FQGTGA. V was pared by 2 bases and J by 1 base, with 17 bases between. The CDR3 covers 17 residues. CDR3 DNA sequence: TGTGCCAGCAGCTTATTCCCTACCGGGGTGGAGAACACTGAAGCTTTCTTT. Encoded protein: CASSLFPTGVENTEAFF. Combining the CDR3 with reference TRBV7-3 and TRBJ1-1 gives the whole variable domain GAGVSQTPSNKVTEKGKYVELRCDPISGHTALYWYRQSLGQGPEFLIYFQGTGAADDSGLPNDRFFAVRPEGSVSTLKIQRTERGDSAVYLCASSLFPTGVENTEAFFGQGTRLTVV.

CDR3 residues: CASSPGTGNTGELFF. The CDR3 nucleotides are TGTGCCAGCAGCCCGGGGACAGGGAACACCGGGGAGCTGTTTTTT. The chain carries TRBV7-3 and TRBJ2-2, with TRBD1 matching over 8 bases. This CDR3 is built from 15 residues. Germline V lookup: CDR1 SGHTA, CDR2 FQGTGA. V lost 5 bases, J lost 1 base, and 3 bases stayed unmatched.

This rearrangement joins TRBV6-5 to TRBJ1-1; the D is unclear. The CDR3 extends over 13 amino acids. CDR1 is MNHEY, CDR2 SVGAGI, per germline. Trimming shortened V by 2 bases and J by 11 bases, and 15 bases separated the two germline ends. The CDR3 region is CASSYPSASKAFF. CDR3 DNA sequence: TGTGCCAGCAGTTACCCGTCCGCTAGCAAGGCTTTCTTT.

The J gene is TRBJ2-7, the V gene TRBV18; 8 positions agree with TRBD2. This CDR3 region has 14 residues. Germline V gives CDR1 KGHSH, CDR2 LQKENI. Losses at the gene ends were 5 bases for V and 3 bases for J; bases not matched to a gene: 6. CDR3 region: CASSSGTRGYEQYF. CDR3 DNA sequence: TGTGCCAGCTCATCCGGGACTAGAGGCTACGAGCAGTACTTC.

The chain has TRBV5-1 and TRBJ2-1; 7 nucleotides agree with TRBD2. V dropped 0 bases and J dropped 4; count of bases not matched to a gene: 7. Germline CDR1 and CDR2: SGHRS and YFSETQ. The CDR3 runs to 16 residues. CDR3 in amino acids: CASSLGASGDYNEQFF. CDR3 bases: TGCGCCAGCAGCTTGGGGGCTAGCGGAGATTACAATGAGCAGTTCTTC. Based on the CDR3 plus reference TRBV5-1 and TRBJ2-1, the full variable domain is KAGVTQTPRYLIKTRGQQVTLSCSPISGHRSVSWYQQTPGQGLQFLFEYFSETQRNKGNFPGRFSGRQFSNSRSEMNVSTLELGDSALYLCASSLGASGDYNEQFFGPGTRLTVL.

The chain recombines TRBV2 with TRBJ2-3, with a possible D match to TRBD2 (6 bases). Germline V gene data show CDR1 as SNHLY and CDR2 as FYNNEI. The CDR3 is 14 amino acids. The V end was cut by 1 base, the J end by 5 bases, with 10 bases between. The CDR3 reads CASSEVGAGDTQYF. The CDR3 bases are TGTGCCAGCAGTGAAGTGGGAGCGGGAGATACGCAGTATTTT.

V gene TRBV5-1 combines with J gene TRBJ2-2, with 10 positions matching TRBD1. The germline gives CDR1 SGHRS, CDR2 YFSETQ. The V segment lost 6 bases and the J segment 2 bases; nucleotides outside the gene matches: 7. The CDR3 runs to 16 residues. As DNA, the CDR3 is TGCGCCAGCACACGACAGGGGGCTAGAAACACCGGGGAGCTGTTTTTT. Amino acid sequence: CASTRQGARNTGELFF.

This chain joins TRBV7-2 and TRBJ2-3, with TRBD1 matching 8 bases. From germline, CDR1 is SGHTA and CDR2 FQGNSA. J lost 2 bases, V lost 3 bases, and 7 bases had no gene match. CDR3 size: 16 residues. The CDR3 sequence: CASSLGTGPPTDTQYF. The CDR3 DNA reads TGTGCCAGCAGCTTGGGGACAGGACCTCCCACAGATACGCAGTATTTT.

The CDR3, as DNA: TGTGCCACCAGCAGGGGGGGGACAGGGGATCAGCCCCAGCATTTT. This encodes CATSRGGTGDQPQHF. V gene TRBV15 combines with J gene TRBJ1-5; 10 positions agree with TRBD1. J gave up 5 bases and V 3 bases, and 4 bases lay outside the gene matches. Germline V gene sequence: CDR1 LNHNV, CDR2 YYDKDF (reference sequence). The CDR3 is 15 residues long.

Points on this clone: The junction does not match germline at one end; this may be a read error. DNA for the CDR3: TGTGCCATCAGTGAGACAGCTCCCTACGAGCAGTACTTC. Protein: CAISETAPYEQYF. The chain employs TRBV6-5 and TRBJ2-7, with D possibly matching TRBD1 (5 bases). In germline, CDR1 is MNHEY, CDR2 SVGAGI. The CDR3 runs 13 residues.

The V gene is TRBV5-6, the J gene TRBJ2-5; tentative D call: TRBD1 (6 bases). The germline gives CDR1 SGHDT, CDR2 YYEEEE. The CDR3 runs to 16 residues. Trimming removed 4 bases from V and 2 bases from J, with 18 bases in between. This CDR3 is CASSLTQGLGQETQYF. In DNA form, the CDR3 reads TGTGCCAGCAGCCTCACACAGGGTTTGGGGCAAGAGACCCAGTACTTC.

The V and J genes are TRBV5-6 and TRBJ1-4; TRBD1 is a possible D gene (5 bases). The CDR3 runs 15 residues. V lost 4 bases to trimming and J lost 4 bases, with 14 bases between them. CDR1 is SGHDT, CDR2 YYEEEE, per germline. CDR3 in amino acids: CASSPGTGYNEKLFF. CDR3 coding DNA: TGTGCCAGCAGCCCAGGGACGGGTTATAATGAAAAACTGTTTTTT. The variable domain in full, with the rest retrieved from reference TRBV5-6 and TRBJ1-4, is DAGVTQSPTHLIKTRGQQVTLRCSPKSGHDTVSWYQQALGQGPQFIFQYYEEEERQRGNFPDRFSGHQFPNYSSELNVNALLLGDSALYLCASSPGTGYNEKLFFGSGTQLSVL.

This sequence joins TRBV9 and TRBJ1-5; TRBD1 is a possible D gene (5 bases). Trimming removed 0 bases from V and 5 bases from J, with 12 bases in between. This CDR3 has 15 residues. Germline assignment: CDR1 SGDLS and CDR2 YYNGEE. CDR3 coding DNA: TGTGCCAGCAGCGTAGGGGGGGGAAGGGATCAGCCCCAGCATTTT. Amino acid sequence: CASSVGGGRDQPQHF.

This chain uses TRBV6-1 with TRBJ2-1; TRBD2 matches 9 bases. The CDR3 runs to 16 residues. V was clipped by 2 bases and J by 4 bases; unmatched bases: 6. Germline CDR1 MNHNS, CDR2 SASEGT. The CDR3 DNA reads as TGTGCCAGCAGTGAACGTAGCGGGAGTTATTACAATGAGCAGTTCTTC. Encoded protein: CASSERSGSYYNEQFF.

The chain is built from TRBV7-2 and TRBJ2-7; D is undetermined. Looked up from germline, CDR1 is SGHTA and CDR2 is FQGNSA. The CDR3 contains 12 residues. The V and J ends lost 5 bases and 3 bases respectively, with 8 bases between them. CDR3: CASSAWVYEQYF. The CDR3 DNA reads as TGTGCCAGCAGCGCGTGGGTCTACGAGCAGTACTTC.

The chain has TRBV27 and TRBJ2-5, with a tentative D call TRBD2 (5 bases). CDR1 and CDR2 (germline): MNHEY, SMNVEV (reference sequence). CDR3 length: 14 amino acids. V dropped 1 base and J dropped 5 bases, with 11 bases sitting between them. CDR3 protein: CASSLWGRRETQYF. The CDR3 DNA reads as TGTGCCAGCAGTTTATGGGGTAGGAGGGAGACCCAGTACTTC.

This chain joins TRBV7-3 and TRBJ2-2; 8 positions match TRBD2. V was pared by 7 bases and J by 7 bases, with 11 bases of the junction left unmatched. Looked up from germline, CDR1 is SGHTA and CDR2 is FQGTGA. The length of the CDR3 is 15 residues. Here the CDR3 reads CASKRTGGSVGELFF. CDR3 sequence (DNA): TGTGCCAGCAAACGGACGGGAGGGAGTGTCGGGGAGCTGTTTTTT.

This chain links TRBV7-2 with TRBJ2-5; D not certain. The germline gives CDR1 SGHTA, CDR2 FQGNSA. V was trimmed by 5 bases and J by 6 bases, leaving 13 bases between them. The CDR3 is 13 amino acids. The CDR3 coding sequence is TGTGCCAGCAGCCCGGACCTTGCCAAGACCCAGTACTTC. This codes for CASSPDLAKTQYF.

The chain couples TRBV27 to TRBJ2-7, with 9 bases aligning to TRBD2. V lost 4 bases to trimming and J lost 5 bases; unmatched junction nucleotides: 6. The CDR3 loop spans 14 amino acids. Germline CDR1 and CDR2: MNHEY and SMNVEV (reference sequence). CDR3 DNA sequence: TGTGCCAGCAGTTCTCCTAGCGGGACCAACGAGCAGTACTTC. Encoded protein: CASSSPSGTNEQYF.

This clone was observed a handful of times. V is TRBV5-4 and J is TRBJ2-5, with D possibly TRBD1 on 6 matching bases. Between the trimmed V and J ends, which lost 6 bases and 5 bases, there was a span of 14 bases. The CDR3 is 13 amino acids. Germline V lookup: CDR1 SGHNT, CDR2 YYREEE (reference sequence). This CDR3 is CASTLRGEETQYF. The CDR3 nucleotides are TGTGCCAGCACCCTCAGGGGAGAGGAGACCCAGTACTTC. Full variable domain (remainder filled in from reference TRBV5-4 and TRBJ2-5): ETGVTQSPTHLIKTRGQQVTLRCSSQSGHNTVSWYQQALGQGPQFIFQYYREEENGRGNFPPRFSGLQFPNYSSELNVNALELDDSALYLCASTLRGEETQYFGPGTRLLVL.